The T cell receptor beta chain under discussion was sequenced for a study of T cell changes during pregnancy in multiple sclerosis. CDR1 and CDR2 (germline): SGHVS, FNYEAQ. V trimming: 5 bases; J trimming: 9 bases; junction bases outside the gene matches: 7. This CDR3 region has 15 residues. The data were produced by immunoSEQ multiplex PCR, yet TCRdb's version contains in-frame clones alone and is incomplete. The table has tens of thousands of clones, roughly nine tenths seen once. This TCR came from a female donor with multiple sclerosis, enrolled in a pregnancy study. Material: peripheral blood, obtained before pregnancy. V usage is TRBV7-6 and J usage is TRBJ1-6, with 10 bases that match TRBD1. The CDR3 spells CASSGGQGQASPLHF. The CDR3 DNA sequence: TGTGCCAGCAGCGGGGGACAGGGGCAGGCTTCACCCCTCCACTTT.